Each of the 5 T cell receptor beta chains below was sequenced from the same sample in a study of molecular identifiers for immune sequencing clone quantification. TCRdb re-called the PCR reads through MiXCR, storing one row per CDR3 protein. The sample lists approximately 680,000 distinct CDR3 sequences, roughly 23% occurring once. Sequencing used naive CD8+ T cells from blood, with Jurkat cell RNA spiked in. Indicated subset: FACS-sorted CD8+CD4-CCR7+CD45RA+ naive T cells. The receptors were sampled from a human donor in good health. Some libraries in this study had Jurkat cell RNA spiked in.

The table lists this clonotype with many counts. The chain couples TRBV20-1 to TRBJ2-3; D is unresolved. The CDR3 has 13 residues. Per the germline V gene, CDR1 is DFQATT and CDR2 is SNEGSKA (reference sequence). The CDR3 here is CRGWQSSTDTQYF. CDR3 nucleotide sequence: TGCAGAGGGTGGCAATCTAGCACAGATACGCAGTATTTT.

This rearrangement joins TRBV4-1 to TRBJ2-3; 10 positions match TRBD1. Trimming at V came to 4 bases and at J to 3 bases, leaving 7 bases not matched to a gene. The CDR3 sequence is 16 residues long. Germline V gene sequence: CDR1 MGHRA, CDR2 YSYEKL. CDR3 nucleotide sequence: TGCGCCAGCAGCCGCGCGACAGGGGGCCCTACAGATACGCAGTATTTT. Its protein is CASSRATGGPTDTQYF.

This clonotype was recorded a few times. The chain is built from TRBV7-9 and TRBJ2-3, with no clear D. Germline CDR1 and CDR2: SEHNR and FQNEAQ (reference sequence). The CDR3 sequence is 15 residues long. Between the trimmed V and J ends, which lost 1 base and 0 bases, there was a span of 8 bases. CDR3 nucleotide sequence: TGTGCCAGCAGCTTAGTCGTGGGGAGCACAGATACGCAGTATTTT. Its protein product is CASSLVVGSTDTQYF. The whole variable domain, filled in from reference TRBV7-9 and TRBJ2-3, reads DTGVSQNPRHKITKRGQNVTFRCDPISEHNRLYWYRQTLGQGPEFLTYFQNEAQLEKSRLLSDRFSAERPKGSFSTLEIQRTEQGDSAMYLCASSLVVGSTDTQYFGPGTRLTVL.

In its sample, this clonotype was seen many times. The rearrangement uses TRBV7-9 and TRBJ1-5, with 7 bases fitting TRBD1. With 5 bases clipped from V and 2 bases from J, the junction kept 12 bases outside the gene matches. Germline CDR1 and CDR2: SEHNR and FQNEAQ (reference sequence). The CDR3 runs 17 residues. CDR3 in amino acids: CASSLKTTGRGNQPQHF. CDR3 coding DNA: TGTGCCAGCAGCCTTAAAACGACAGGGCGAGGCAATCAGCCCCAGCATTTT.

The CDR3 protein is CASSRSSGGINEQFF. The CDR3 nucleotides read TGTGCCAGCAGCCGTTCTAGCGGAGGGATAAATGAGCAGTTCTTC. The chain links TRBV4-2 to TRBJ2-1, with 7 bases lining up with TRBD2. Per the germline V gene, CDR1 is LGHNA and CDR2 is YNFKEQ. The CDR3 is 15 residues long. Trimming at V came to 4 bases and at J to 7 bases, leaving 10 bases not matched to a gene.